This T cell receptor beta chain was documented in a study of blood T cells in healthy people across ages. Notes on the study in general: Unknown donor CMV status possibly confounded expanded clonotype changes. Both higher diversity and more naive CD4+ cells marked long-lived donors when set against aged donors.

Concerning this clonotype: Its specificity is unknown.

The V gene end was trimmed by 4 bases and the J gene end by 5 bases; junction bases not matched to a gene: 4. Germline CDR1 SEHNR, CDR2 FQNEAQ (reference sequence). This CDR3 is built from 14 residues. Each donor gave ten milliliters of peripheral blood. No fewer than 6.5 million PBMCs went into each sample. Primed by a sample-barcoded 5' primer and a J-beta primer mix, a second PCR proceeded for about 6 to 11 cycles. In TCRdb, the 5' RACE reads were re-called with MiXCR into one record per CDR3 protein. The data contain a few hundred thousand distinct CDR3 sequences, 25% to 30% of them singletons. The chain combines TRBV7-9 with TRBJ2-5, with 10 bases fitting TRBD2. Source material: blood. This sequence was found in an older woman in good health. The CDR3 loop is CASSWGTSVETQYF. The DNA of the CDR3 is TGTGCCAGCAGCTGGGGGACTAGCGTGGAGACCCAGTACTTC.